This TCR beta chain came from a study of CD8 T cells in ankylosing spondylitis. General study points: Significant enrichment of disease-linked clones was reported in matched ankylosing spondylitis synovial fluid. Clones linked to disease, bearing a CD8+ phenotype, were relatively rare in peripheral blood. Within ankylosing spondylitis blood, a TCR beta motif made up of roughly eight highly homologous variants appeared to be characteristic.

In germline, CDR1 is WNHNN, CDR2 SYGVQD (reference sequence). J was trimmed by 1 base and V by 3 bases; bases with no gene match: 6. The CDR3 is 17 amino acids. Of note for this clonotype: Its antigen is unknown.

TCR beta libraries were made by quantitative 5'-RACE with molecular barcodes. TCRdb fed the 5' RACE reads into MiXCR, producing one record per CDR3 protein. The data hold approximately 150,000 distinct CDR3 sequences, with approximately 32% observed a single time. The sequencing sample was made of synovial fluid, either unsorted or a sorted T cell fraction (not recorded which). This TCR was sampled from a male donor with ankylosing spondylitis. J is TRBJ2-2 and V is TRBV10-1, with 9 bases fitting TRBD2. The CDR3: CASSDGSAGGNTGELFF. The CDR3 nucleotides are TGCGCCAGCAGTGATGGGTCAGCGGGGGGGAACACCGGGGAGCTGTTTTTT.